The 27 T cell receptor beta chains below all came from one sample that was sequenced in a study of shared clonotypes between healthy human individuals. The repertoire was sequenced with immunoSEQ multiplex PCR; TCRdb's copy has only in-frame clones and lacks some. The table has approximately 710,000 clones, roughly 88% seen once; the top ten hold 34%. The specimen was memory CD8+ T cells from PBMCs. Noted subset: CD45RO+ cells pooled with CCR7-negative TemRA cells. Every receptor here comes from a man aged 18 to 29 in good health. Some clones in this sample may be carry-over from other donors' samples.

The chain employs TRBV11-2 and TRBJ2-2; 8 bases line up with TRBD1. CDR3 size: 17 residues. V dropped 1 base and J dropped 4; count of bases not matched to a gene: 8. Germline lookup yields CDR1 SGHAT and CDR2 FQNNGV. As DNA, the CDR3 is TGTGCCAGCAGCTTAGCCCCGGACAGGGTGGCCACCGGGGAGCTGTTTTTT. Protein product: CASSLAPDRVATGELFF.

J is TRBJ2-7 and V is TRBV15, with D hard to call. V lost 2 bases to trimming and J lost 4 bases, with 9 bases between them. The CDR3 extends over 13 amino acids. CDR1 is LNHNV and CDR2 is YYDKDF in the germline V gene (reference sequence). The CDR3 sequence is CATSRWVQYEQYF. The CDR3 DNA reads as TGTGCCACCAGCAGATGGGTGCAGTACGAGCAGTACTTC.

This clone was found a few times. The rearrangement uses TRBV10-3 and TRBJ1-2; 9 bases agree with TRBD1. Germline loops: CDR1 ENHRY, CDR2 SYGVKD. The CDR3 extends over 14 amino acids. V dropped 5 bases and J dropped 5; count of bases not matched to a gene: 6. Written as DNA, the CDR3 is TGTGCCATCAGTTTCCCGGGACAGGGATATGGCTACACCTTC. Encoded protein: CAISFPGQGYGYTF.

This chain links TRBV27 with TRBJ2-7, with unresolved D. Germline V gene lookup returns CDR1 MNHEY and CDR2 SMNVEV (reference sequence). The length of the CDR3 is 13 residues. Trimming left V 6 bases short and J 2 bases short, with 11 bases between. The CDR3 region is CASRLRVPYEQYF. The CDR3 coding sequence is TGTGCCAGCAGGCTCCGGGTGCCCTACGAGCAGTACTTC.

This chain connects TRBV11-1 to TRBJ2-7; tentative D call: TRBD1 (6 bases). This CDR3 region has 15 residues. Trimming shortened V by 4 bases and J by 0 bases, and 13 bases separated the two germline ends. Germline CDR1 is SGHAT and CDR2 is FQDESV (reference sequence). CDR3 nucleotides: TGTGCCAGCAGCTGGGACGCAGGGGTCTCCTACGAGCAGTACTTC. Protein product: CASSWDAGVSYEQYF.

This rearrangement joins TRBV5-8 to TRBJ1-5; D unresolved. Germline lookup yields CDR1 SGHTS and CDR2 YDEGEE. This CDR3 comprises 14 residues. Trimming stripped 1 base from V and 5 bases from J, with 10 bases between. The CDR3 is CASSLIGWDQPQHF. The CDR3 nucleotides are TGTGCCAGCAGCTTGATAGGGTGGGATCAGCCCCAGCATTTT. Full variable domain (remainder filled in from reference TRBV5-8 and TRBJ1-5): EAGVTQSPTHLIKTRGQQATLRCSPISGHTSVYWYQQALGLGLQFLLWYDEGEERNRGNFPPRFSGRQFPNYSSELNVNALELEDSALYLCASSLIGWDQPQHFGDGTRLSIL.

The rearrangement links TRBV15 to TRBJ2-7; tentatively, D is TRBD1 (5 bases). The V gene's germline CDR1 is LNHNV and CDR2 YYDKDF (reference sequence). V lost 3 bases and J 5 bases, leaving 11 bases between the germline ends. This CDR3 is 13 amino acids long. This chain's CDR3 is CATSSTGRNEQYF. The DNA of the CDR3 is TGTGCCACCAGCAGTACAGGTCGGAACGAGCAGTACTTC.

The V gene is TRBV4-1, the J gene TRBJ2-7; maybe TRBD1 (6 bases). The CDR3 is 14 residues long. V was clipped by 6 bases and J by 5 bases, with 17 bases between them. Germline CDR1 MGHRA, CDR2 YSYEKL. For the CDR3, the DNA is TGCGCCAGCAGTCCCGGGACAATATCGAACGAGCAGTACTTC. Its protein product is CASSPGTISNEQYF.

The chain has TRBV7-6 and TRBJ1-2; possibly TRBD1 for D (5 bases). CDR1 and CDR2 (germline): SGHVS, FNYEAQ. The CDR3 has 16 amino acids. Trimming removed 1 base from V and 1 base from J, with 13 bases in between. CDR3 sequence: CASSLDLGELNYGYTF. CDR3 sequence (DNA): TGTGCCAGCAGCTTAGATTTGGGGGAACTTAACTATGGCTACACCTTC.

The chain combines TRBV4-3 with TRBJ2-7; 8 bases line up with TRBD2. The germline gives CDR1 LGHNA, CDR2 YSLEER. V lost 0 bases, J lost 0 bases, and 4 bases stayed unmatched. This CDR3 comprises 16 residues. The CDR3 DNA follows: TGCGCCAGCAGCCAAGATTTAGCGGGAATCTCCTACGAGCAGTACTTC. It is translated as CASSQDLAGISYEQYF.

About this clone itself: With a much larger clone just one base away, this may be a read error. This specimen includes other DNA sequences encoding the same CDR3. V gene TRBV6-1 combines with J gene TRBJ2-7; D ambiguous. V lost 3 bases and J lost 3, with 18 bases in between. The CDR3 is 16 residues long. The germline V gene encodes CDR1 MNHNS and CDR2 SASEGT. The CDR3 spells CASSEGRTSLDYEQYF. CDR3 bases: TGTGCCAGCAGTGAGGGTCGAACGAGCTTGGACTACGAGCAGTACTTC.

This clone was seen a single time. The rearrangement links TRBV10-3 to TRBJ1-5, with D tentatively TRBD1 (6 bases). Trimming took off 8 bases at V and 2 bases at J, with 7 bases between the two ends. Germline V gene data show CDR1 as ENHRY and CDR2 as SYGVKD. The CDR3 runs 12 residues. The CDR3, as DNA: TGTGCCATCGCAGGGGGCAATCAGCCCCAGCATTTT. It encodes CAIAGGNQPQHF.

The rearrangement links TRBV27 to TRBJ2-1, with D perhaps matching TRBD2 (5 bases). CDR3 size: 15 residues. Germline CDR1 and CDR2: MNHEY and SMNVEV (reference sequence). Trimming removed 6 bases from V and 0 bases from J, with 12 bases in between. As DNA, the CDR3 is TGTGCCAGCAGACTAGTTACTAGCTCCTACAATGAGCAGTTCTTC. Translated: CASRLVTSSYNEQFF.

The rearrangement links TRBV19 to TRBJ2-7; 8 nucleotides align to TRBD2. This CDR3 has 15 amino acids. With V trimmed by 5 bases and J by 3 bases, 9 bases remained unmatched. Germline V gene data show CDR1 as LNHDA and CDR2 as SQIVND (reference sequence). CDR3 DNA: TGTGCCAGTAGTTACTTGGCGGGGGGTTTCTACGAGCAGTACTTC. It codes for CASSYLAGGFYEQYF.

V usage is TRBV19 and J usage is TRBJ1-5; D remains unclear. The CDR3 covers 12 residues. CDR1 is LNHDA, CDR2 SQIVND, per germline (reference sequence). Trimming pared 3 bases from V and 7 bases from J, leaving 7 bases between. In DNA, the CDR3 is TGTGCCAGTAGTATCTGGAGGCAGCCCCAGCATTTT. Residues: CASSIWRQPQHF.

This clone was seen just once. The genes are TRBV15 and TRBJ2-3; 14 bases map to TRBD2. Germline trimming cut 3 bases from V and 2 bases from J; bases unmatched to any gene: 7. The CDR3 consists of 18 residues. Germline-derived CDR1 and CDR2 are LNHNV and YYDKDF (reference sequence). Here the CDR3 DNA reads TGTGCCACCAGCAGCGGACTAGCGGGAGGCCTAACCACAGATACGCAGTATTTT. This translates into CATSSGLAGGLTTDTQYF.

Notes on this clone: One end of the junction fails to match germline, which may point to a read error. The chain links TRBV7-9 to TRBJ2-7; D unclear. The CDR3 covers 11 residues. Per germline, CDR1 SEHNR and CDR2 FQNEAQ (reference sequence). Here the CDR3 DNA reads TGCGCCAGCAGCCAAGGTCGAGAGCAGTACTTC. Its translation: CASSQGREQYF.

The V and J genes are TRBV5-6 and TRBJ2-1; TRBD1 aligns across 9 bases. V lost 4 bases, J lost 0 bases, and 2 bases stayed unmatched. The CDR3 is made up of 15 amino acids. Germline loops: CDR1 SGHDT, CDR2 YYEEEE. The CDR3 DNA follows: TGTGCCAGCAGCGGGGGACAGGGCTCCTACAATGAGCAGTTCTTC. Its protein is CASSGGQGSYNEQFF.

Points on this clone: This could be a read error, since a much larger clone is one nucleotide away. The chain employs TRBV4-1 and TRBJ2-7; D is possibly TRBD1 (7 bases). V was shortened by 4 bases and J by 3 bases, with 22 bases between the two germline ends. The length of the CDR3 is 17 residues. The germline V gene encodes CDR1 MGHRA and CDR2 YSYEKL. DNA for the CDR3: TGCGCCAGCAGCCGAGAACGGCGTCAGGGGGGAGTCTACGAGCAGTACTTC. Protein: CASSRERRQGGVYEQYF.

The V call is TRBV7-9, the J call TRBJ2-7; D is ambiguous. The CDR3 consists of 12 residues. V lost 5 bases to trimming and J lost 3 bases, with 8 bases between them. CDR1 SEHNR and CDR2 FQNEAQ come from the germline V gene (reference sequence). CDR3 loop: CASSHSNYEQYF. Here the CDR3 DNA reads TGTGCCAGCAGCCATAGCAACTACGAGCAGTACTTC.

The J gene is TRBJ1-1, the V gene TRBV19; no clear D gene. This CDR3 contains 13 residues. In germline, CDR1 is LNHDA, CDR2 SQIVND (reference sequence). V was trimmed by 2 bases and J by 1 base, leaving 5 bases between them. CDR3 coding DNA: TGTGCCAGTAGTATATCTGCGAACACTGAAGCTTTCTTT. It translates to CASSISANTEAFF.

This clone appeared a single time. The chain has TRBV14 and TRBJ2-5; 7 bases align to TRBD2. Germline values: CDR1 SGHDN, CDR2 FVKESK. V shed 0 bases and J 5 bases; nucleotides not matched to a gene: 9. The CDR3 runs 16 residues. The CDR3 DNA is TGTGCCAGCAGCCAAGAGGGGGAGGGCCTCACCGAGACCCAGTACTTC. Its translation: CASSQEGEGLTETQYF. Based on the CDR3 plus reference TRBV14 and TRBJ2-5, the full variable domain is EAGVTQFPSHSVIEKGQTVTLRCDPISGHDNLYWYRRVMGKEIKFLLHFVKESKQDESGMPNNRFLAERTGGTYSTLKVQPAELEDSGVYFCASSQEGEGLTETQYFGPGTRLLVL.

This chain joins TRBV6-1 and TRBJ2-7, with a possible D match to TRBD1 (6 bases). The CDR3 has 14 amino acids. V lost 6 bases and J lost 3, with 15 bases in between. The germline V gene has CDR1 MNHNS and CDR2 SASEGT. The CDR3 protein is CASRPTLTGYEQYF. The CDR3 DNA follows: TGTGCCAGCAGACCGACCCTGACAGGCTACGAGCAGTACTTC.

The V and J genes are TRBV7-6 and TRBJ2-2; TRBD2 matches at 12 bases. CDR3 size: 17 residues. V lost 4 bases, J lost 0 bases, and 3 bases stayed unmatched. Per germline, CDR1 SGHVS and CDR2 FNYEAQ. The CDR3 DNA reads TGTGCCAGCAGCTCCGGACTAGCGGGAACGAACACCGGGGAGCTGTTTTTT. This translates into CASSSGLAGTNTGELFF.

The CDR3 reads CASSPGLAGGPDQETQYF. For the CDR3, the DNA is TGTGCCAGCAGCCCAGGACTAGCGGGAGGGCCCGACCAAGAGACCCAGTACTTC. This chain joins TRBV2 and TRBJ2-5, with 15 nucleotides matching TRBD2. This CDR3 contains 18 residues. Germline V CDR1 and CDR2: SNHLY, FYNNEI. The junction had 8 bases not matched to a gene; V was cut back by 6 bases and J by 0 bases.

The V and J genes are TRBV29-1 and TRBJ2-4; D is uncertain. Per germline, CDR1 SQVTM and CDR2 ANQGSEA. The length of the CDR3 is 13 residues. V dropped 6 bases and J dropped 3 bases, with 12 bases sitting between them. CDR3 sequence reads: CSVEQDRKNIQYF. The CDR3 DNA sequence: TGCAGCGTCGAGCAGGATCGCAAAAACATTCAGTACTTC.

This CDR3 is CARSAHPGQGWPPQMNTEAFF. The CDR3 coding sequence is TGTGCCAGAAGCGCCCACCCGGGACAGGGGTGGCCGCCGCAAATGAACACTGAAGCTTTCTTT. This chain joins TRBV7-5 and TRBJ1-1; the table's D call TRBD1 went unverified against the DNA. TRBV7-5 is deemed a pseudogene. The CDR3 sequence is 21 residues long.